The 5 T cell receptor beta chains presented below share a single source sample, sequenced in a study of T cell responses to AZD1222 COVID-19 vaccine. Sequencing was performed with immunoSEQ multiplex PCR; in TCRdb, only in-frame clones are kept and a portion is missing. The data contain roughly 78,000 clones, around four fifths of them seen just once; the ten biggest clones take up 2.9%. The sequences come from peripheral blood, collected on day 0 of AZD1222 vaccination. Receptor source: an adult in good health.

The J gene is TRBJ2-5, the V gene TRBV10-3; no clear D gene. Germline-derived CDR1 and CDR2 are ENHRY and SYGVKD. The germline V and J ends were trimmed by 3 bases and 5 bases, with 10 bases remaining between them. This CDR3 region has 13 residues. The CDR3 spells CAISDYSRETQYF. The CDR3 bases are TGTGCCATCAGTGACTACAGCAGGGAGACCCAGTACTTC.

V gene TRBV18 combines with J gene TRBJ2-2, with D perhaps matching TRBD1 or TRBD2 (6 bases each). This CDR3 is 16 amino acids long. V lost 4 bases to trimming and J lost 6 bases, with 18 bases between them. Germline V gene sequence: CDR1 KGHSH, CDR2 LQKENI. In nucleotides, the CDR3 is TGTGCCAGCTCACTCCGACAGGCGGGGTCCGCCGGGGAGCTGTTTTTT. Translated: CASSLRQAGSAGELFF.

The rearrangement uses TRBV5-6 and TRBJ1-6; 8 bases line up with TRBD1. CDR3 length equals 15 residues. Germline CDR1 SGHDT, CDR2 YYEEEE. After removal of 2 bases from V and 4 bases from J, the junction contained 2 bases not matched to a gene. CDR3 residues: CASSLDRGYNSPLHF. In DNA form, the CDR3 reads TGTGCCAGCAGCTTAGACAGGGGATATAATTCACCCCTCCACTTT.

The chain's CDR3 is CASSETRTEAFF. The CDR3 region has the DNA TGTGCCAGCAGCGAAACAAGAACTGAAGCTTTCTTT. The chain carries TRBV7-9 and TRBJ1-1; D ambiguous. The germline V gene encodes CDR1 SEHNR and CDR2 FQNEAQ (reference sequence). The CDR3 extends over 12 amino acids. The V gene lost 5 bases and the J gene lost 5 bases, with 9 bases spanning the gap.

This chain uses TRBV27 with TRBJ1-5; tentative D call: TRBD1 (5 bases). This CDR3 has 14 residues. Trimming removed 5 bases from V and 2 bases from J, with 10 bases in between. Germline CDR1 MNHEY, CDR2 SMNVEV (reference sequence). CDR3 coding DNA: TGTGCCAGCAGTAACCAGGGTGGCAATCAGCCCCAGCATTTT. Protein: CASSNQGGNQPQHF.